These 16 T cell receptor beta chains were sequenced from one sample in a study of blood T cell repertoires in COVID-19. TCRdb's copy holds only in-frame clones and misses some; the assay was immunoSEQ multiplex PCR. The table includes 250,000 to 300,000 clones, approximately 83% detected once. The sequenced material came from peripheral blood. All receptors come from a woman in her 70s with acute or convalescent COVID-19.

The chain recombines TRBV5-1 with TRBJ1-1, with TRBD1 matching 8 bases. With 4 bases clipped from V and 8 bases from J, the junction kept 4 bases outside the gene matches. Germline CDR1 reads SGHRS; CDR2 reads YFSETQ. This CDR3 is built from 12 residues. The CDR3 nucleotides read TGCGCCAGCAGCCCGGGGGACAGGGAAGCTTTCTTT. Translating it yields CASSPGDREAFF.

Comments on this clone: Other DNA sequences within the sample encode an identical CDR3. The chain couples TRBV30 to TRBJ1-5; D call uncertain. CDR3 size: 13 residues. From germline, CDR1 is GTSNPN and CDR2 SVGIG (reference sequence). V was cut by 0 bases and J by 7 bases, with 10 bases left in between. DNA for the CDR3: TGTGCCTGGAGTGTAGGCGGGAGCCAGCCCCAGCATTTT. It codes for CAWSVGGSQPQHF.

Only one count was recorded for this clone. This sequence joins TRBV4-1 and TRBJ2-7; D is perhaps TRBD1 (5 bases). CDR1 is MGHRA, CDR2 YSYEKL, per germline. V shed 1 base and J shed 3 bases, with 13 bases lying between them. This CDR3 comprises 15 residues. DNA of the CDR3: TGCGCCAGCAGCCAAGGTCTGGGGCAGGGCTACGAGCAGTACTTC. Its protein product is CASSQGLGQGYEQYF.

The V and J genes are TRBV7-9 and TRBJ2-5, with D perhaps TRBD1 (5 bases). This CDR3 contains 15 residues. CDR1 and CDR2 (germline): SEHNR, FQNEAQ (reference sequence). With 2 bases removed from V and 3 bases from J, the gap between germline ends came to 13 bases. The CDR3 is CASSLQGRFKETQYF. The CDR3 nucleotides read TGTGCCAGCAGCTTACAGGGTAGATTCAAAGAGACCCAGTACTTC.

This chain's CDR3 is CASKLRRGTRQYF. The DNA for the CDR3 is TGTGCCAGCAAACTACGCAGGGGTACGAGACAGTACTTC. The chain uses TRBV21-1 and TRBJ2-7; no check of the table's D call, TRBD1, against the DNA was made. TRBV21-1 is labeled a pseudogene. This CDR3 has 13 amino acids.

This chain connects TRBV5-6 to TRBJ2-6; possibly TRBD2 for D (6 bases). Trimming removed 4 bases from V and 1 base from J, with 9 bases in between. Looked up from germline, CDR1 is SGHDT and CDR2 is YYEEEE. The CDR3 covers 15 residues. The CDR3: CASSRGASGANVLTF. The CDR3 DNA follows: TGTGCCAGCAGCCGCGGGGCATCTGGGGCCAACGTCCTGACTTTC.

This clone was observed a single time. The CDR3 DNA is TGCGCCAGCCATAAAGGGGGGAACACTGAAGCTTTCTTT. Translating gives CASHKGGNTEAFF. The chain uses TRBV5-1 and TRBJ1-1; D may be TRBD1 (6 bases). The CDR3 is 13 amino acids. Germline V gene data show CDR1 as SGHRS and CDR2 as YFSETQ. V lost 7 bases and J 1 base, leaving 11 bases between the germline ends. The whole variable domain, remainder taken from reference TRBV5-1 and TRBJ1-1, is KAGVTQTPRYLIKTRGQQVTLSCSPISGHRSVSWYQQTPGQGLQFLFEYFSETQRNKGNFPGRFSGRQFSNSRSEMNVSTLELGDSALYLCASHKGGNTEAFFGQGTRLTVV.

V and J are TRBV6-6 and TRBJ1-4; tentatively, D is TRBD1 (5 bases). V was trimmed by 4 bases and J by 8 bases, leaving 8 bases between them. Germline V gives CDR1 MNHNY, CDR2 SVGAGI (reference sequence). The CDR3 has 12 residues. The CDR3 spells CASSLGPEKLFF. The CDR3 nucleotides are TGTGCCAGCAGTTTGGGGCCAGAAAAACTGTTTTTT.

This clone has a single count. This chain uses TRBV7-2 with TRBJ1-6; the D gene is possibly TRBD1 (5 bases). CDR1 SGHTA and CDR2 FQGNSA come from the germline V gene. V was clipped by 5 bases and J by 10 bases, with 18 bases between them. The CDR3 is 15 amino acids. CDR3 sequence reads: CASSSTGTAGSPLHF. The CDR3 nucleotides are TGTGCCAGCAGCAGCACCGGGACTGCGGGATCACCCCTCCACTTT.

This clone was picked up one time. The chain recombines TRBV10-3 with TRBJ1-1, with 7 bases that match TRBD1. The CDR3 sequence is 13 residues long. Losses at the gene ends were 9 bases for V and 4 bases for J; bases not matched to a gene: 8. Germline CDR1 and CDR2: ENHRY and SYGVKD. The CDR3, as DNA: TGTGCCATTCAGGGGGAATCGGTCACTGAAGCTTTCTTT. Translation gives CAIQGESVTEAFF.

This sequence joins TRBV5-6 and TRBJ2-1, with D unclear. CDR1 is SGHDT, CDR2 YYEEEE, per germline. The CDR3 has 17 amino acids. The germline V and J ends were trimmed by 1 base and 3 bases, with 17 bases remaining between them. The CDR3 loop reads CASSLYGQLPFYNEQFF. CDR3 DNA sequence: TGTGCCAGCAGCTTGTATGGCCAGTTACCCTTCTACAATGAGCAGTTCTTC.

V is TRBV15 and J is TRBJ1-3, with a possible D match to TRBD1 (6 bases). V lost 5 bases and J lost 8, with 19 bases in between. CDR3 length equals 15 residues. Germline V gives CDR1 LNHNV, CDR2 YYDKDF (reference sequence). CDR3 nucleotide sequence: TGTGCCACCAGCTCCCAAGCGGGGGGCCGGGACACCATATATTTT. Residues: CATSSQAGGRDTIYF.

V usage is TRBV7-8 and J usage is TRBJ1-5; tentative D call: TRBD1 (5 bases). Germline V gives CDR1 SGHVS, CDR2 FQNEAQ. Trimming took 5 bases from V and 2 from J, leaving 13 bases between them. The CDR3 is made up of 15 amino acids. CDR3 amino acids: CASSLGTGGNQPQHF. In DNA, the CDR3 is TGTGCCAGCAGCCTCGGGACGGGAGGCAATCAGCCCCAGCATTTT.

The rearrangement joins TRBV6-6 to TRBJ2-3, with D tentatively TRBD2 (5 bases). CDR1 and CDR2 from the germline V gene are MNHNY and SVGAGI (reference sequence). This CDR3 contains 15 residues. The V and J ends lost 3 bases and 3 bases respectively, with 13 bases between them. CDR3 protein: CASSYSSPLTDTQYF. In nucleotides, the CDR3 is TGTGCCAGCAGTTATTCTAGCCCTTTAACAGATACGCAGTATTTT.

This clone appeared once. V gene TRBV2 combines with J gene TRBJ2-2, with a weak D call TRBD2 (5 bases). Germline CDR1 and CDR2: SNHLY and FYNNEI. V was trimmed by 7 bases and J by 6 bases, leaving 15 bases between them. This CDR3 is built from 14 residues. The CDR3 is CASTRPQEAGELFF. The CDR3 DNA reads TGTGCCAGCACAAGGCCTCAGGAGGCCGGGGAGCTGTTTTTT.

The chain joins TRBV19 to TRBJ2-3; no definite D call. CDR1 and CDR2 from the germline V gene are LNHDA and SQIVND (reference sequence). This CDR3 contains 11 residues. The ends were cut back, 4 bases at V and 4 bases at J, with 3 bases in the middle. The DNA for the CDR3 is TGTGCCAGTAGTACAGCAGATACGCAGTATTTT. Encoded protein: CASSTADTQYF.